This T cell receptor (beta chain) was sequenced in a study of radiation and T cells in renal cell carcinoma. The time point denotes: blood 2 weeks post-SBRT. Treatment described: 15 Gy SBRT to primary tumor, nephrectomy 4 weeks later. As to this clone: Its antigen is still unknown.

Study conclusions and caveats: Top tumor clonotypes rose in blood 2 weeks post-radiation, then contracted.

Clones were sequenced by immunoSEQ multiplex PCR, and TCRdb holds only the in-frame ones, with some missing. Of 100,000 to 150,000 clones listed, 81% are singletons. The source was blood, collected from a patient whose treatment included radiotherapy and nephrectomy. This TCR was recovered from a man aged 45 to 65 with renal cell carcinoma.

CDR3 sequence: CASIPTGSRGYGYTF. In DNA form, the CDR3 reads TGTGCCAGCATCCCGACGGGGAGCCGCGGGTATGGCTACACCTTC. The J gene is TRBJ1-2, the V gene TRBV11-2; D gene ambiguous. Per the germline V gene, CDR1 is SGHAT and CDR2 is FQNNGV. Trimming stripped 7 bases from V and 5 bases from J, with 20 bases between. This CDR3 region has 15 residues.